This T cell receptor (beta chain) was captured by sequencing in a study of blood T cell repertoires in COVID-19. In the study overall: Material from acute and convalescent COVID-19 was sourced from the United States, Italy and Spain. PBMCs, B-cell-depleted T cells, or T cells provided the cDNA or gDNA that made up the material.

This clone was detected once. Original analysis: Counts of nucleated cells, estimated from reference gene primer amplification, were obtained. The assay was immunoSEQ multiplex PCR, and TCRdb's table has in-frame clones only and misses some. The V and J calls and clone size were taken over from that table, and D and trimming were inferred from the DNA. The sample includes about 110,000 clones, 71% of them seen just once. The CDR3 consists of 14 residues. The V and J ends lost 5 bases and 3 bases, in that order; junction bases with no gene match: 4. Germline CDR1 is WSHSY and CDR2 is SAAADI. The sample comprised peripheral blood. The V gene is TRBV10-2, the J gene TRBJ1-2; 9 positions agree with TRBD1. The clonotype originates from a human donor with acute or convalescent COVID-19. The donor label of this sample is uncertain. CDR3 sequence (DNA): TGCGCCAGCAGTACAGGGGGCACGGACTATGGCTACACCTTC. Translating it yields CASSTGGTDYGYTF.